Listed below are T cell receptor beta chains from one sample, sequenced in a study of shared clonotypes between healthy human individuals. Generated by immunoSEQ multiplex PCR, the TCRdb table keeps only in-frame clones and is missing some. The repertoire holds a few hundred thousand clones, with more than 60% as singletons. The sequencing input was memory CD4+ T cells sorted from blood. The receptors were sampled from a young man in good health. CDR3s include the opening cysteine and the closing phenylalanine or tryptophan.

v_gene	j_gene	CDR3aa
TRBV7-2	TRBJ2-5	CASSPRRGETQYF
TRBV7-6	TRBJ1-5	CASSPSTGKGVPQHF
TRBV9	TRBJ1-5	CASSLLQDQPQHF
TRBV15	TRBJ1-4	CATSRAGPTTNEKLFF
TRBV4-3	TRBJ1-2	CASSHERQDGGYTF
TRBV6-6	TRBJ1-5	CASSYGQGSQPQHF
TRBV28	TRBJ1-2	CASRAQGYGYTF
TRBV5-1	TRBJ2-3	CASSSPPGTSGDLTDTQYF
TRBV10-3	TRBJ1-2	CAIRDTFDWGYTF
TRBV18	TRBJ2-3	CASSPELTSASTDTQYF
TRBV6-1	TRBJ2-7	CASQIDRVSYEQYF
TRBV6-6	TRBJ2-1	CASSYANGGRAAEQFF
TRBV6-6	TRBJ1-5	CASSSTGVQPQHF
TRBV5-5	TRBJ2-7	CASSPAGTVYSYEQYF
TRBV12-1	TRBJ2-6	CASSSKHVGQSRANVLTF
TRBV6-5	TRBJ1-1	CASSQRGRRAFF
TRBV5-1	TRBJ2-5	CASSLGTGGETQYF
TRBV30	TRBJ2-3	CAWTSGLAGTTQYF
TRBV30	TRBJ2-5	CAWSAPVVPETQYF
TRBV29-1	TRBJ1-1	CSVRRTGSGDTEAFF
TRBV5-1	TRBJ2-1	CASSPGAGTGGNNEQFF
TRBV19	TRBJ2-2	CASSILSPGSTGELFF
TRBV6-6	TRBJ2-1	CASINFPNEQFF
TRBV5-1	TRBJ2-3	CASSLGLAATDTQYF
TRBV6-1	TRBJ2-2	CASNRRDTSTGELFF
TRBV5-1	TRBJ2-2	CASSSISDTGELFF
TRBV5-1	TRBJ2-2	CASSLGGSLNTGELFF
TRBV19	TRBJ2-7	CASSKTVLYEQYF
TRBV11-3	TRBJ2-7	CASSLGQGQDEQYF
TRBV11-2	TRBJ2-5	CASSLGAKETQYF
TRBV7-3	TRBJ2-5	CASSPTMSRWETQYF
TRBV9	TRBJ2-1	CASSVTSAPYNEQFF
TRBV6-1	TRBJ2-7	CASSTKTQAYEQYF
TRBV2	TRBJ2-7	CASNRGPPYEQYF
TRBV15	TRBJ2-2	CATSGGTANTGELFF
TRBV14	TRBJ2-3	CASSQEVIRTDTQYF
TRBV4-1	TRBJ2-1	CASSHWGLGLGEQFF
TRBV5-6	TRBJ2-1	CASSRTSQEYNEQFF
TRBV7-2	TRBJ2-3	CASSPSQGGWVADTQYF
TRBV7-9	TRBJ2-5	CASSSYSRETQYF
TRBV20-1	TRBJ2-7	CSASRGEQYF
TRBV10-3	TRBJ2-2	CAITPSGRAAELFF
TRBV10-3	TRBJ2-2	CAITGQGETGELFF
TRBV5-1	TRBJ2-7	CASSLLIGRSYEQYF
TRBV29-1	TRBJ2-2	CSGDSQNTGELFF
TRBV9	TRBJ2-1	CASSITGTIAGNEQFF
TRBV28	TRBJ2-7	CASTSSLYEQYF
TRBV28	TRBJ2-1	CASSFRREQFF
TRBV2	TRBJ2-7	CASSSGSEQYF
TRBV11-3	TRBJ1-1	CASSSGSSTEAFF
TRBV5-4	TRBJ2-5	CASSLGGGGQETQYF
TRBV11-3	TRBJ1-1	CASSSVRGAEAFF
TRBV5-1	TRBJ1-5	CASSLVPADSNQPQHF
TRBV2	TRBJ2-5	CASSETLGGKGTQYF
TRBV27	TRBJ2-7	CASSKTGPVSEQYF
TRBV7-2	TRBJ2-1	CASSLRLGQGANEQFF
TRBV6-6	TRBJ2-7	CASAKGVWTYEQYF
TRBV7-2	TRBJ2-7	CASSLSGTSGSRHEQYF
TRBV5-1	TRBJ1-1	CASRETPGDYTEAFF